Sequencing of this T cell receptor beta chain was carried out in a study of T cells after yellow fever vaccination. Germline V gene data show CDR1 as MNHEY and CDR2 as SVGEGT. This CDR3 has 14 amino acids. V shed 0 bases and J 5 bases; nucleotides not matched to a gene: 3. They built TCR cDNA with 5'RACE template switching, a step that put in a universal primer site and UMIs. TCRdb used MiXCR to reprocess the 5' RACE reads, holding one entry per CDR3 protein. The data hold fewer than 100,000 distinct CDR3 sequences, with about 8.2% observed a single time. Regarding the study as a whole: Reappearing after the booster were most of the clones from primary vaccination (around 96% CD4, 75% to 90% CD8).

The V gene is TRBV6-2 or TRBV6-3, the J gene TRBJ2-7, with 8 bases fitting TRBD1. This clonotype was sampled from a man younger than 35 who received the YFV17D yellow fever vaccine. Here the sequenced sample was CD8+ T cells not binding an NS4B(214-222) dextramer, sorted from PBMCs, taken approximately 16 days after the first yellow fever vaccination. The CDR3 DNA is TGTGCCAGCAGTTACTCGAGGACAGGGAACGAGCAGTACGTC. Its protein product is CASSYSRTGNEQYV.